These 4 T cell receptor beta chains originate from one sample sequenced in a study of OX40 agonist ivuxolimab in advanced cancers. Libraries were built with the immunoSEQ multiplex PCR assay. The table was pulled from immuneACCESS by TCRdb, which kept in-frame rearrangements only. Such tables lose some clones; where checked, under half of the loss comes from unresolved V genes, and the rest has no known cause. Across this sample there are some 45,000 clones, with under 90% seen only once. 20% to 25% of the sample is held by the ten biggest clonotypes. Sample: CD4+ or CD8+ T cells sorted from blood, taken in a trial of the OX40 agonist ivuxolimab. The source of these receptors is an adult with an advanced solid tumor such as melanoma, head and neck, liver or kidney cancer.

The chain combines TRBV18 with TRBJ2-7; 12 bases are a match to TRBD2. Germline V CDR1 and CDR2: KGHSH, LQKENI. Losses at the gene ends were 3 bases for V and 3 bases for J; bases not matched to a gene: 3. This CDR3 region has 15 residues. The CDR3 nucleotides are TGTGCCAGCTCACCGGAGACTAGCGGGAGCTACGAGCAGTACTTC. It encodes CASSPETSGSYEQYF. The variable domain in full, completed from reference TRBV18 and TRBJ2-7, reads NAGVMQNPRHLVRRRGQEARLRCSPMKGHSHVYWYRQLPEEGLKFMVYLQKENIIDESGMPKERFSAEFPKEGPSILRIQQVVRGDSAAYFCASSPETSGSYEQYFGPGTRLTVT.

The chain carries TRBV30 and TRBJ2-7, with a weak D call TRBD1 (6 bases). CDR3 size: 11 residues. Germline CDR1 reads GTSNPN; CDR2 reads SVGIG (reference sequence). The V end was cut by 2 bases, the J end by 4 bases, with 6 bases between. The CDR3 DNA reads as TGTGCCTGGAGTAGGGGGTACGAGCAGTACTTC. Translation: CAWSRGYEQYF.

This chain joins TRBV27 and TRBJ1-4; D is possibly TRBD1 (5 bases). Deletions cut 2 bases from V and 7 bases from J, with 11 bases between. CDR3 length: 14 amino acids. Looked up from germline, CDR1 is MNHEY and CDR2 is SMNVEV (reference sequence). Here the CDR3 reads CASSLAGDGEKLFF. CDR3 sequence (DNA): TGTGCCAGCAGTTTAGCGGGGGATGGTGAAAAACTGTTTTTT.

The chain carries TRBV20-1 and TRBJ2-7; 8 bases fit TRBD1. The V and J ends lost 3 bases and 6 bases, in that order; junction bases with no gene match: 1. This CDR3 region has 11 residues. Germline CDR1 and CDR2: DFQATT and SNEGSKA (reference sequence). The CDR3 sequence is CSARTGAEQYF. Here the CDR3 DNA reads TGCAGTGCTAGGACAGGGGCCGAGCAGTACTTC.